Shown below are 10 T cell receptor beta chains from a single sample sequenced in a study of cytomegalovirus exposure and HLA in healthy donors. Use of 60 Vbeta and 13 Jbeta primers characterized the PCR. TCRdb's copy holds only in-frame clones and misses some; the assay was immunoSEQ multiplex PCR. The data show about 190,000 clones, around four fifths seen once. The specimen sequenced was PBMCs. Receptors were obtained from a woman in her fifties or sixties in good health and CMV-seropositive.

The rearrangement uses TRBV2 and TRBJ1-1; tentatively, D is TRBD1 (5 bases). The CDR3 has 13 amino acids. Looked up from germline, CDR1 is SNHLY and CDR2 is FYNNEI. Trimming shortened V by 7 bases and J by 2 bases, and 11 bases separated the two germline ends. The DNA for the CDR3 is TGTGCCAGCAATGGGGCTTATAACACTGAAGCTTTCTTT. Residues: CASNGAYNTEAFF. The variable domain in full, completed from reference TRBV2 and TRBJ1-1, reads EPEVTQTPSHQVTQMGQEVILRCVPISNHLYFYWYRQILGQKVEFLVSFYNNEISEKSEIFDDQFSVERPDGSNFTLKIRSTKLEDSAMYFCASNGAYNTEAFFGQGTRLTVV.

This clone has only a few counts. This sequence joins TRBV29-1 and TRBJ1-2; D unclear. Germline CDR1 SQVTM, CDR2 ANQGSEA. The CDR3 sequence is 12 residues long. Trimming shortened V by 0 bases and J by 4 bases, and 6 bases separated the two germline ends. The CDR3 nucleotides are TGCAGCGTTGAAGAGGGCCCCTATGGCTACACCTTC. This codes for CSVEEGPYGYTF.

The sample holds one count of this clone. The V gene is TRBV6-5, the J gene TRBJ2-7; a possible D gene is TRBD1 (6 bases). Trimming left V 6 bases short and J 3 bases short, with 12 bases between. CDR3 length equals 13 residues. From germline, CDR1 is MNHEY and CDR2 SVGAGI. CDR3 amino acids: CASREQGSYEQYF. Written as DNA, the CDR3 is TGTGCCAGCAGGGAACAGGGAAGCTACGAGCAGTACTTC.

This clone was counted only a few times. The chain carries TRBV5-1 and TRBJ1-6, with TRBD1 matching over 8 bases. From germline, CDR1 is SGHRS and CDR2 YFSETQ. With V trimmed by 2 bases and J by 8 bases, 3 bases remained unmatched. The length of the CDR3 is 14 residues. The CDR3 sequence: CASSFGQGYSPLHF. CDR3 nucleotides: TGCGCCAGCAGCTTCGGACAGGGATATTCACCCCTCCACTTT.

CDR3 sequence: CASSIISKTVNTEAFF. CDR3 in DNA: TGTGCCAGTAGTATAATCAGTAAGACAGTTAACACTGAAGCTTTCTTT. V is TRBV19 and J is TRBJ1-1; TRBD1 is a possible D gene (5 bases). Germline V lookup: CDR1 LNHDA, CDR2 SQIVND (reference sequence). The CDR3 loop spans 16 amino acids. V dropped 2 bases and J dropped 2 bases, with 15 bases sitting between them.

The chain carries TRBV11-3 and TRBJ2-3; 7 positions match TRBD2. The junction had 9 bases not matched to a gene; V was cut back by 5 bases and J by 4 bases. The CDR3 spans 15 residues. Germline V lookup: CDR1 SGHNT, CDR2 YENEEA. This CDR3 reads CASSRGLTPADTQYF. The CDR3 DNA reads TGTGCCAGCAGCAGGGGACTAACCCCAGCAGATACGCAGTATTTT.

The V gene is TRBV2, the J gene TRBJ2-5; TRBD1 matches 10 bases. Germline V gives CDR1 SNHLY, CDR2 FYNNEI. Trimming at V came to 6 bases and at J to 4 bases, leaving 8 bases not matched to a gene. There are 15 residues in the CDR3. CDR3 in amino acids: CASSTGQGGIETQYF. The CDR3 region has the DNA TGTGCCAGCAGCACCGGACAGGGGGGGATAGAGACCCAGTACTTC. The full variable domain, its missing parts supplied by reference TRBV2 and TRBJ2-5, is EPEVTQTPSHQVTQMGQEVILRCVPISNHLYFYWYRQILGQKVEFLVSFYNNEISEKSEIFDDQFSVERPDGSNFTLKIRSTKLEDSAMYFCASSTGQGGIETQYFGPGTRLLVL.

This rearrangement joins TRBV25-1 to TRBJ2-3; 7 positions agree with TRBD1. Germline assignment: CDR1 MGHDK and CDR2 SYGVNS. This CDR3 has 17 residues. The trim removed 4 bases at V and 1 base at J, leaving 11 bases unmatched. CDR3 amino acids: CASSGDRGKYRTDTQYF. The CDR3 nucleotides read TGTGCCAGCAGTGGGGACAGAGGGAAATATCGCACAGATACGCAGTATTTT.

The V and J genes are TRBV13 and TRBJ2-7, with 12 bases that match TRBD2. From germline, CDR1 is PRHDT and CDR2 FYEKMQ (reference sequence). The CDR3 runs 16 residues. Trimming at V came to 7 bases and at J to 3 bases, leaving 10 bases not matched to a gene. CDR3 loop: CASTSGLAGGIYEQYF. The DNA of the CDR3 is TGTGCCAGCACCAGCGGCCTAGCGGGGGGGATCTACGAGCAGTACTTC.

The CDR3: CASSYSSGSGGYTF. CDR3 coding DNA: TGTGCCAGCAGTTACTCGTCTGGCTCAGGCGGCTACACCTTC. The chain combines TRBV6-5 with TRBJ1-2; D not certain. The V and J ends lost 0 bases and 8 bases respectively, with 13 bases between them. CDR1 and CDR2 from the germline V gene are MNHEY and SVGAGI. The CDR3 is 14 amino acids.